This TCR beta chain was sequenced in a study of blood T cell repertoires in COVID-19 (dated by TCRdb to 2020 to 2022). Regarding the study in general: Collaborator samples came from the United States, Italy and Spain and covered acute and convalescent phases of COVID-19. The sample metadata nearly always contained a de-identified subject ID, COVID-19 status, age in years and sex. HLA class I and class II types, where available, came from metadata supplied by the sample provider rather than from assay-based typing. The repertoires were released in a freely available public database intended as a resource for research on the immune response to SARS-CoV-2. Samples came from the ongoing ImmuneRACE study (first 160 participants) plus 1,254 subjects from 6 global collaborators. Deeply sampled blood TCRbeta repertoires from subjects exposed to, actively infected with, or recovered from COVID-19 were included in the dataset. The prospective study material was composed of cDNA or gDNA derived from T cells, B-cell-depleted T cells, or PBMCs.

Paper-wide results and their limitations: Clinical and demographic metadata were provided uncurated, with the amount varying by source and participant.

The CDR3, from cysteine to phenylalanine, totals 12 residues. The kept DNA is CDR3 alone, 36 bases in frame from the first base. Ends trimmed: V by 2 bases, J by 12 bases; bases unmatched to a gene: 6. CDR1 is given as PRHDT and CDR2 as FYEKMQ, both from the germline V gene (reference sequence). The sample holds a few counts of this clone. The antigen this receptor binds is unknown. The sample holds no much larger clone one base away, and base qualities are not on file. Collaborating institutions collected whole blood in K2EDTA tubes following their own protocols. For TCRbeta analysis, collaborators shipped samples as frozen whole blood, isolated PBMCs, or DNA extracted from either of those sample types. TCRbeta CDR3 regions were amplified from genomic DNA using the immunoSEQ Assay, a bias-controlled multiplex PCR. In the original analysis: The number of nucleated cells in each sample was estimated from the amplification of reference gene primers within the assay. To quantify the absolute abundance of each unique TCRbeta CDR3 rearrangement, sequence reads were collapsed and filtered. For each sample, productive Simpson clonality was calculated as the square root of Simpson's diversity index across productive rearrangements. TCRdb took this table from immuneACCESS and kept in-frame rearrangements with V and J called. Such tables lack part of the clones; where checked against another copy, unresolved V genes explain under half of the gap, and the rest is unexplained. The V and J calls and clone size were taken over from that table, and D and trimming were inferred from the DNA. This sample gives 100,000 to 150,000 clones in total; 70% to 90% of them show up just once. Clones ranked in the top ten supply more than 1.5% of the sample.

The clonotype comes from a human donor in a cohort sampled during active COVID-19. This chain joins TRBV13 to TRBJ2-7, with 8 middle bases fitting TRBD1. The sequencing input was peripheral blood. This receptor has the CDR3 CASSLNRDRLYF. The DNA is as follows: TGTGCCAGCAGCTTAAACCGGGACAGGCTGTACTTC. The full variable domain, with segments outside the CDR3 supplied by the reference TRBV13 and TRBJ2-7 proteins, appears as AAGVIQSPRHLIKEKRETATLKCYPIPRHDTVYWYQQGPGQDPQFLISFYEKMQSDKGSIPDRFSAQQFSDYHSELNMSSLELGDSALYFCASSLNRDRLYFGPGTRLTVT.